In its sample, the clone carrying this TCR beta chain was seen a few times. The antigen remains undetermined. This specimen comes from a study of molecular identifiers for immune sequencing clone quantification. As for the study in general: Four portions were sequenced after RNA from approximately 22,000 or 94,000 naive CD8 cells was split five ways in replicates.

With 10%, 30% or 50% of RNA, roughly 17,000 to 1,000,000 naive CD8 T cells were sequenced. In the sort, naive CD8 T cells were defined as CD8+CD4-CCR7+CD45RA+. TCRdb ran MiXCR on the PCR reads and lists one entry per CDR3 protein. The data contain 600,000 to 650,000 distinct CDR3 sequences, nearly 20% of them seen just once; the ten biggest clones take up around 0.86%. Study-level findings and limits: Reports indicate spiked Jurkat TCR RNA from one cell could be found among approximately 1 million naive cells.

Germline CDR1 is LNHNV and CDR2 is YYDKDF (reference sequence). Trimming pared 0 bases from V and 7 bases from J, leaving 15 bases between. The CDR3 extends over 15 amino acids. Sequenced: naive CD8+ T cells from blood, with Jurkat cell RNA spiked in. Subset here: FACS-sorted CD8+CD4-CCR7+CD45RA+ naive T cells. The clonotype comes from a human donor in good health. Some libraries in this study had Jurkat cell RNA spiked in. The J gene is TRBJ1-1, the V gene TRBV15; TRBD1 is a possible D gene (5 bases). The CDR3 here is CATSRDSEGIGEAFF. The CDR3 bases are TGTGCCACCAGCAGAGATTCCGAGGGGATCGGTGAAGCTTTCTTT. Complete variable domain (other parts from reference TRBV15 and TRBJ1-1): DAMVIQNPRYQVTQFGKPVTLSCSQTLNHNVMYWYQQKSSQAPKLLFHYYDKDFNNEADTPDNFQSRRPNTSFCFLDIRSPGLGDTAMYLCATSRDSEGIGEAFFGQGTRLTVV.